This T cell receptor (beta chain) was observed in a study of spatial heterogeneity in lung cancer. As for the study in general: Raw reads contained each unique TCR and UMI combination more than ten times on average.

Time point in this sample: sample taken at primary tumor resection. Donation came from some 73 patients with untreated early-stage non-small cell lung cancer. In the library, each TCR cDNA molecule bore its own unique molecular identifier. TCRdb processed the 5' RACE reads anew with MiXCR; each CDR3 protein has one entry. The sample includes 8,000 to 9,000 distinct CDR3 sequences, around 4.5% of them seen just once. V shed 3 bases and J shed 7 bases, with 16 bases lying between them. This CDR3 has 15 residues. Per the germline V gene, CDR1 is ENHRY and CDR2 is SYGVKD. By proportion, this clonotype is medium-sized.

The sample in question was PBMCs, obtained at surgery. This receptor was identified in a male donor with early-stage non-small cell lung cancer. The chain employs TRBV10-3 and TRBJ2-1, with D possibly matching TRBD1 (5 bases). The CDR3 reads CAISDPERGRNEQFF. CDR3 coding DNA: TGTGCCATCAGTGACCCTGAAAGGGGTAGGAATGAGCAGTTCTTC.